This entry lists 6 T cell receptor beta chains sequenced from one sample in a study of OX40 agonist ivuxolimab in advanced cancers. Clones were sequenced by immunoSEQ multiplex PCR, and TCRdb holds only the in-frame ones, with some missing. The sample yields tens of thousands of clones, over 75% seen once. The sequences come from CD4+ or CD8+ T cells sorted from blood, collected in a trial of the OX40 agonist ivuxolimab. The receptors shown here come from an adult with an advanced solid tumor such as melanoma, head and neck, liver or kidney cancer.

The chain combines TRBV2 with TRBJ2-5; D not resolved. There are 14 residues in the CDR3. V was trimmed by 2 bases and J by 2 bases, leaving 9 bases between them. The germline V gene has CDR1 SNHLY and CDR2 FYNNEI. In nucleotides, the CDR3 is TGTGCCAGCAGTGAAATGGGCAGACAAGAGACCCAGTACTTC. Translation: CASSEMGRQETQYF. The whole variable domain, remainder taken from reference TRBV2 and TRBJ2-5, is EPEVTQTPSHQVTQMGQEVILRCVPISNHLYFYWYRQILGQKVEFLVSFYNNEISEKSEIFDDQFSVERPDGSNFTLKIRSTKLEDSAMYFCASSEMGRQETQYFGPGTRLLVL.

The rearrangement uses TRBV9 and TRBJ1-5; TRBD1 agrees at 7 bases. CDR3 length: 14 residues. Germline V gives CDR1 SGDLS, CDR2 YYNGEE. V lost 2 bases, J lost 5 bases, and 4 bases stayed unmatched. This chain's CDR3 is CASSVGTVDQPQHF. CDR3 DNA: TGTGCCAGCAGCGTGGGGACAGTGGATCAGCCCCAGCATTTT.

The rearrangement uses TRBV5-1 and TRBJ2-1; no clear D. The germline V and J ends were trimmed by 0 bases and 5 bases, with 6 bases remaining between them. Per germline, CDR1 SGHRS and CDR2 YFSETQ. This CDR3 is 13 amino acids long. This CDR3 reads CASSLDQNNEQFF. CDR3 coding DNA: TGCGCCAGCAGCTTGGACCAGAACAATGAGCAGTTCTTC. The variable domain in full, completed from reference TRBV5-1 and TRBJ2-1, reads KAGVTQTPRYLIKTRGQQVTLSCSPISGHRSVSWYQQTPGQGLQFLFEYFSETQRNKGNFPGRFSGRQFSNSRSEMNVSTLELGDSALYLCASSLDQNNEQFFGPGTRLTVL.

This clone was seen just once. The rearrangement links TRBV5-5 to TRBJ2-5; D perhaps matches TRBD1 (5 bases). CDR1 and CDR2 from the germline V gene are SGHKS and YYEKEE (reference sequence). The CDR3 sequence is 13 residues long. The V end was cut by 4 bases, the J end by 3 bases, with 10 bases between. The CDR3 DNA follows: TGTGCCAGCAGCAGGGGATTCGAAGAGACCCAGTACTTC. This encodes CASSRGFEETQYF.

The rearrangement joins TRBV11-2 to TRBJ2-2, with TRBD1 identical over 7 bases. The CDR3 extends over 16 amino acids. Unmatched junction bases numbered 6, after V lost 5 bases and J lost 0 bases. In germline, CDR1 is SGHAT, CDR2 FQNNGV. The CDR3 DNA reads TGTGCCAGCAGCCCCCACAGGGGAACGAACACCGGGGAGCTGTTTTTT. Its protein is CASSPHRGTNTGELFF. Full variable domain (outside the CDR3, taken from reference TRBV11-2 and TRBJ2-2): EAGVAQSPRYKIIEKRQSVAFWCNPISGHATLYWYQQILGQGPKLLIQFQNNGVVDDSQLPKDRFSAERLKGVDSTLKIQPAKLEDSAVYLCASSPHRGTNTGELFFGEGSRLTVL.

The chain recombines TRBV10-3 with TRBJ2-5; 7 nucleotides align to TRBD1. CDR3 size: 13 residues. Germline V gives CDR1 ENHRY, CDR2 SYGVKD. The V segment lost 9 bases and the J segment 2 bases; nucleotides outside the gene matches: 6. In DNA, the CDR3 is TGTGCCATACGAGAGACAGGGCAAGAGACCCAGTACTTC. It yields the protein CAIRETGQETQYF.